This T cell receptor (beta chain) comes out of a study of T cell clonality in common variable immunodeficiency. This CDR3 spans 14 amino acids. V gave up 5 bases and J gave up 4 bases; unmatched junction bases: 6. In germline, CDR1 is SGHRS, CDR2 YFSETQ. Details on this clone: Its antigen is unknown. The sequence runs out 3 residues before the end of the CDR3; the remainder is reconstructed from the germline J gene.

Caucasian heritage predominated among both patients and controls. The table came from immunoSEQ multiplex PCR; TCRdb's copy has only in-frame clones and leaves some out. Listed for the sample are 55,000 to 65,000 clones, none seen a single time. Study-level findings and limits: Repertoire-complication correlations in CVID were limited by patient heterogeneity.

J is TRBJ2-3 and V is TRBV5-1; TRBD2 aligns across 8 bases. The source is a person aged 18 to 70 in good health. The sample taken for sequencing was peripheral blood mononuclear cells. The CDR3 DNA, read in part, is TGCGCCAGCAGTAGCGGGGTTGGGGCAGATACG. The encoded protein is CASSSGVGADT. The whole CDR3 protein reads CASSSGVGADTQYF.